These T cell receptor beta chains were read from a single sample in a study of cytomegalovirus exposure and HLA in healthy donors. The data were produced by immunoSEQ multiplex PCR, yet TCRdb's version contains in-frame clones alone and is incomplete. The sample yields 200,000 to 250,000 clones, approximately 81% seen once. The specimen sequenced was PBMCs. These receptors all stem from a human donor in good health. Both conserved end residues are part of each CDR3. Each record gives: clone size, J gene, V gene, CDR3 protein. Expanded clones are given a class, and other clones once, few, many or no size at all.

>NA|TRBJ2-2|TRBV9
CASSVRLASTGELFF
>NA|TRBJ2-7|TRBV13
CASSGGLAGSYEQYF
>once|TRBJ2-7|TRBV18
CASSPPHQTREQYF
>NA|TRBJ2-3|TRBV7-8
CASSPQGDTQYF
>NA|TRBJ2-1|TRBV7-3
CASTPTSAHFSEQFF
>NA|TRBJ2-5|TRBV18
CASSPQFSGYQETQYF
>NA|TRBJ2-7|TRBV19
CASTKVAGAYEQYF
>NA|TRBJ2-3|TRBV7-3
CASSSTGDTQYF
>NA|TRBJ2-7|TRBV5-1
CASSLDGPGQGSYF
>NA|TRBJ1-2|TRBV18
CASSPSRDMATGYTF
>NA|TRBJ1-2|TRBV18
CASSPGSDYGYTF